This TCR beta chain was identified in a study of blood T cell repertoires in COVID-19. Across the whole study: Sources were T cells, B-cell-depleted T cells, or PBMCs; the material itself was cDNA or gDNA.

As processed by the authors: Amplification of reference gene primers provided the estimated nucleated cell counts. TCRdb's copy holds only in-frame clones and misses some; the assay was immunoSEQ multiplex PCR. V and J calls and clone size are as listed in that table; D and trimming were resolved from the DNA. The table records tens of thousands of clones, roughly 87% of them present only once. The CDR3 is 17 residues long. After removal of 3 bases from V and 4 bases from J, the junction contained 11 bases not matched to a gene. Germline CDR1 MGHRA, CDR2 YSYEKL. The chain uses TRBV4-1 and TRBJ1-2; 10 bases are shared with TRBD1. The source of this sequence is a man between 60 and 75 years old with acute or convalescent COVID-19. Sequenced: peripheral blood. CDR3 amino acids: CASSQPLTTGGPYGYTF. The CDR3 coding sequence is TGCGCCAGCAGCCAGCCACTCACGACAGGGGGCCCCTATGGCTACACCTTC.